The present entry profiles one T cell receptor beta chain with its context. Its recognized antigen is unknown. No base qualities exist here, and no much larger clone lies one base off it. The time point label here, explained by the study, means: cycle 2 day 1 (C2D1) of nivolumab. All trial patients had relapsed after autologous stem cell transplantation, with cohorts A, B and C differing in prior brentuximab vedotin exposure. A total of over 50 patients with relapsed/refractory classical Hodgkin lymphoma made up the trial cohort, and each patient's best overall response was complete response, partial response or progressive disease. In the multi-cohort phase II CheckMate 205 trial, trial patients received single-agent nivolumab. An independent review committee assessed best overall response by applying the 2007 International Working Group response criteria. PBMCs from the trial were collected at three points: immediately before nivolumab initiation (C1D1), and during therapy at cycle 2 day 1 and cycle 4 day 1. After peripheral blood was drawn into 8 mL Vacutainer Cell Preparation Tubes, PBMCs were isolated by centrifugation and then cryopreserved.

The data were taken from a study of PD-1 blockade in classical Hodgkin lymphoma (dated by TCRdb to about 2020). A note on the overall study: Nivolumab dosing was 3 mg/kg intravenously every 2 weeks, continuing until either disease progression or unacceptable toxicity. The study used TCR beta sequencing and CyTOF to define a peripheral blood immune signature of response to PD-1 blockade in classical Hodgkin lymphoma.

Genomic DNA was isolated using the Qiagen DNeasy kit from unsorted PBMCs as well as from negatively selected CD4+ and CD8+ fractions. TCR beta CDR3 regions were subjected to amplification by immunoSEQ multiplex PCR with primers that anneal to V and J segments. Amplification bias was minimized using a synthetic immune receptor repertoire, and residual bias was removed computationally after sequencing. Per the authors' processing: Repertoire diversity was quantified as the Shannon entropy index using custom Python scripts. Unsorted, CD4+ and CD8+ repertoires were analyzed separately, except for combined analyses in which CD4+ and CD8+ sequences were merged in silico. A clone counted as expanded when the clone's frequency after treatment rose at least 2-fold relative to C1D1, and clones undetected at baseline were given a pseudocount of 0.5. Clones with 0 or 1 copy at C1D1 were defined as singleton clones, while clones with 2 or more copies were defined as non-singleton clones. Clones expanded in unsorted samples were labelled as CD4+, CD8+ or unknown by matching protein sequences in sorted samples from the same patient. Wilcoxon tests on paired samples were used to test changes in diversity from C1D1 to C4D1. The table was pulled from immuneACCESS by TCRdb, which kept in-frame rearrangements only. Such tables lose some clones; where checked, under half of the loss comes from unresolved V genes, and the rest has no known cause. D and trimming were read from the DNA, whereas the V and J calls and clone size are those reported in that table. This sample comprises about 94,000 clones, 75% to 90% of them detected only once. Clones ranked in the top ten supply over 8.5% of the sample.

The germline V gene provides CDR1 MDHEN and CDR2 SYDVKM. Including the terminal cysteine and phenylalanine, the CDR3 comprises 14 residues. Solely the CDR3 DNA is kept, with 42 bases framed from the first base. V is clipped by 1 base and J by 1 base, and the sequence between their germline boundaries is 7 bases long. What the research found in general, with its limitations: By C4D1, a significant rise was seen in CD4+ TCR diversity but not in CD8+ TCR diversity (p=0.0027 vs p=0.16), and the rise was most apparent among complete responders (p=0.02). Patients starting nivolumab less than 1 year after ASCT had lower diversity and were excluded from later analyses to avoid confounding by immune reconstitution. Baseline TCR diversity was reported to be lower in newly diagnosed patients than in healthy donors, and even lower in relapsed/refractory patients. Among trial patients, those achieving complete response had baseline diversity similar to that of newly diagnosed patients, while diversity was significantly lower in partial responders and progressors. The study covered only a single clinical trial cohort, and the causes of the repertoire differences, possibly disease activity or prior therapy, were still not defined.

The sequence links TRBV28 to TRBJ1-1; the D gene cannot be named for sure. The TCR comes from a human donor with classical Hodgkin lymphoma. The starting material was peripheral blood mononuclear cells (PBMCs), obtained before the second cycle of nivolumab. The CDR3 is CASSLSRGNTEAFF. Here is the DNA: TGTGCCAGCAGTTTATCACGGGGGAACACTGAAGCTTTCTTT.